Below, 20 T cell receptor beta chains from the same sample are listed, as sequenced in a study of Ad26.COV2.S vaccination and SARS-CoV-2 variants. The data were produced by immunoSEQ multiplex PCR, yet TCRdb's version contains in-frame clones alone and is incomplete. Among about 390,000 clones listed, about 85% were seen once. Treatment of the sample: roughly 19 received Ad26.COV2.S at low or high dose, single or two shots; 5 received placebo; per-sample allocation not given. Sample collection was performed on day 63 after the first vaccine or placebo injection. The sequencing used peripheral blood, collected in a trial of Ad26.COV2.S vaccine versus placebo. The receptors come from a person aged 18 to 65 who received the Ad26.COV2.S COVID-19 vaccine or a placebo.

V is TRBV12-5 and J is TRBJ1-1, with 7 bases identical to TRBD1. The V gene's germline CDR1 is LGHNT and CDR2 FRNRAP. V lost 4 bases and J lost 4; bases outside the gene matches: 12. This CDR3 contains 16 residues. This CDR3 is CASGSSYQGVGTEAFF. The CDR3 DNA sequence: TGTGCTAGTGGTTCGAGCTATCAGGGGGTAGGCACTGAAGCTTTCTTT.

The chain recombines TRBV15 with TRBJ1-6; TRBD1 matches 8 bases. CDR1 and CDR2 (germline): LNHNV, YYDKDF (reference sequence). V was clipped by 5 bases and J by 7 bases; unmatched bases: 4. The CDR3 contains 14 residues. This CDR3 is CATSRGQGNSPLHF. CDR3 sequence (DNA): TGTGCCACCAGCCGAGGACAGGGAAATTCACCCCTCCACTTT.

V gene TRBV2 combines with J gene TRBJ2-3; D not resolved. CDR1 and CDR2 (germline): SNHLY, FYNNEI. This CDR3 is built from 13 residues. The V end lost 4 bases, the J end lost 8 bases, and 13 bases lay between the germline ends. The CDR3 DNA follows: TGTGCCAGCAGTGGTGGAGCTGCGGCTACGCAGTATTTT. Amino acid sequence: CASSGGAAATQYF.

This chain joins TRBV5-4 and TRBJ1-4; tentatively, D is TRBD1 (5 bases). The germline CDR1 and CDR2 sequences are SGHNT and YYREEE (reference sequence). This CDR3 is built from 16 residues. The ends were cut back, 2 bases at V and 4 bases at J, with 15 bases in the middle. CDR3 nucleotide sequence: TGTGCCAGCAGCTTCAGCGGGGCTCCACTTAATGAAAAACTGTTTTTT. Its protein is CASSFSGAPLNEKLFF.

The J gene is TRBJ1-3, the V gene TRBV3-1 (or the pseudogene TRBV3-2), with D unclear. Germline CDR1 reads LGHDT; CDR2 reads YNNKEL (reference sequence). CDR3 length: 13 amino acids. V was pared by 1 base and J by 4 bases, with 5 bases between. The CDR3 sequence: CASSQVPGNTIYF. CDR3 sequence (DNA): TGTGCCAGCAGCCAAGTGCCAGGAAACACCATATATTTT.

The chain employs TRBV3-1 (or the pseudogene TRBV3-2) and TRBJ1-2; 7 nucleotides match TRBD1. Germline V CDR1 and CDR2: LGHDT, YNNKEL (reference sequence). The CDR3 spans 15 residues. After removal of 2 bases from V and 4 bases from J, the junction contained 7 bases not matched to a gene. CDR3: CASSQRGGRGYGYTF. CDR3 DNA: TGTGCCAGCAGCCAAAGAGGGGGCAGGGGCTATGGCTACACCTTC.

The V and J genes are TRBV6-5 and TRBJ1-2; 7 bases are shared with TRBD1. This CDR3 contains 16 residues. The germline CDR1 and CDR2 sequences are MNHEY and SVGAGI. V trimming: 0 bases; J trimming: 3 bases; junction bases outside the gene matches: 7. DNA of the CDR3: TGTGCCAGCAGTTACTCTCCCAGGGGGGGAGACTATGGCTACACCTTC. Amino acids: CASSYSPRGGDYGYTF.

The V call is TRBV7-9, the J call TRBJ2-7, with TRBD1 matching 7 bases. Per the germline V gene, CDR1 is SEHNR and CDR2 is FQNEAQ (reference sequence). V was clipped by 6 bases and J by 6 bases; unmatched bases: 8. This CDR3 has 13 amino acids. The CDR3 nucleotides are TGTGCCAGCAGACCGACAGGGTTGAGCGAGCAGTACTTC. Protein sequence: CASRPTGLSEQYF. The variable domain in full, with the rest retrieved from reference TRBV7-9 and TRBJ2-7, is DTGVSQNPRHKITKRGQNVTFRCDPISEHNRLYWYRQTLGQGPEFLTYFQNEAQLEKSRLLSDRFSAERPKGSFSTLEIQRTEQGDSAMYLCASRPTGLSEQYFGPGTRLTVT.

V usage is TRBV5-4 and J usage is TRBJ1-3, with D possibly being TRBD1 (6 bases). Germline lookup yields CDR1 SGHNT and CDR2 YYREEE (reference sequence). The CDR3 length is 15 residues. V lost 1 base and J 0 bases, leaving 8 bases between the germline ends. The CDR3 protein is CASSLQGGSGNTIYF. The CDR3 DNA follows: TGTGCCAGCAGCTTGCAAGGGGGCTCTGGAAACACCATATATTTT.

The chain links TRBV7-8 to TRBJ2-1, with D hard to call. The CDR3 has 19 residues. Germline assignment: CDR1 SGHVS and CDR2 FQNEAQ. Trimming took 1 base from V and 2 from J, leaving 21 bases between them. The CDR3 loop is CASSLGFRRGRGTYNEQFF. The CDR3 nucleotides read TGTGCCAGCAGCTTAGGTTTTCGCCGCGGCAGAGGCACCTACAATGAGCAGTTCTTC. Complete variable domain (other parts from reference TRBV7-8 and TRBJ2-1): GAGVSQSPRYKVAKRGQDVALRCDPISGHVSLFWYQQALGQGPEFLTYFQNEAQLDKSGLPSDRFFAERPEGSVSTLKIQRTQQEDSAVYLCASSLGFRRGRGTYNEQFFGPGTRLTVL.

The CDR3 sequence is CASSLAGDYGYTF. The DNA of the CDR3 is TGTGCCAGCAGTTTGGCAGGTGACTATGGCTACACCTTC. The rearrangement joins TRBV12-3 or TRBV12-4 to TRBJ1-2; D remains unclear. The CDR3 has 13 residues. The germline V and J ends were trimmed by 3 bases and 3 bases, with 8 bases remaining between them.

CDR3 sequence reads: CASGKQSYGYTF. The CDR3 DNA is TGTGCCTCTGGAAAACAGTCCTATGGCTACACCTTC. V and J are TRBV19 and TRBJ1-2; D call uncertain. The CDR3 length is 12 residues. In germline, CDR1 is LNHDA, CDR2 SQIVND (reference sequence). The V and J ends lost 11 bases and 4 bases respectively, with 14 bases between them.

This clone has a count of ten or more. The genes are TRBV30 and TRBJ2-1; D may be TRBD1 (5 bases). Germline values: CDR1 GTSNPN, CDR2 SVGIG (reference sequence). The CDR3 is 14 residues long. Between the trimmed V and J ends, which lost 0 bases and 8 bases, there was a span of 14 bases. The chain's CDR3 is CAWSVGVSGDEQFF. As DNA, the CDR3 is TGTGCCTGGAGTGTAGGGGTGAGTGGGGATGAGCAGTTCTTC.

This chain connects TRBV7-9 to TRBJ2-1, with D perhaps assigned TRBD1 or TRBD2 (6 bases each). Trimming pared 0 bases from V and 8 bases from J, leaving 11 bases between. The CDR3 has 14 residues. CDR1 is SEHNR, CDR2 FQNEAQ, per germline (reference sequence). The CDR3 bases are TGTGCCAGCAGCTTAGCGGGGGGCCAAGATGAGCAGTTCTTC. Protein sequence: CASSLAGGQDEQFF.

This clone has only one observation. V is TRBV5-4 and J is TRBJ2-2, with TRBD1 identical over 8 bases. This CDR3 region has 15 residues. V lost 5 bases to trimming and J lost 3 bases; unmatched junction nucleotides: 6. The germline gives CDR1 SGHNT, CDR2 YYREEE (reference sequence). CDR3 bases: TGTGCCAGCAGTCCAGGGGGCGCGGACACCGGGGAGCTGTTTTTT. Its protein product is CASSPGGADTGELFF.

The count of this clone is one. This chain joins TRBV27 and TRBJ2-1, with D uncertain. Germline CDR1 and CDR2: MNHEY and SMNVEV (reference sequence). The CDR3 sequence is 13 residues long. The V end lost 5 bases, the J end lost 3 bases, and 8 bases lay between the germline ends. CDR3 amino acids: CASSGAYYNEQFF. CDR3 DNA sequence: TGTGCCAGCAGTGGTGCGTACTACAATGAGCAGTTCTTC.

CDR3 region: CASSSTDLAYEQYF. The DNA of the CDR3 is TGTGCCAGCAGCTCGACAGATTTAGCCTACGAGCAGTACTTC. The rearrangement joins TRBV7-9 to TRBJ2-7; D is possibly TRBD1 (5 bases). The CDR3 runs to 14 residues. V was pared by 4 bases and J by 2 bases, with 12 bases between. Per germline, CDR1 SEHNR and CDR2 FQNEAQ (reference sequence).

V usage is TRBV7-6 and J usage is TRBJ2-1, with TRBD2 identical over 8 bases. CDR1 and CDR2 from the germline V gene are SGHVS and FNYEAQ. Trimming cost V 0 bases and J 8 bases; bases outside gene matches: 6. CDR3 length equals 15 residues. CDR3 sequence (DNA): TGTGCCAGCAGCTTAGCGCCGGGAGGGGGGGATGAGCAGTTCTTC. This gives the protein CASSLAPGGGDEQFF.

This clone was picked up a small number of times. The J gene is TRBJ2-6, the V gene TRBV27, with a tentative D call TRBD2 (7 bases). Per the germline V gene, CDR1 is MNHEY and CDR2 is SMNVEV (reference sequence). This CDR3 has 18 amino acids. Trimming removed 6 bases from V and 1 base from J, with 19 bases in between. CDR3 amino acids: CASSPFPGDYSGANVLTF. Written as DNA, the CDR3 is TGTGCCAGCAGCCCGTTTCCAGGGGACTATTCTGGGGCCAACGTCCTGACTTTC.

The CDR3 DNA is TGTGCCAGCAGCTATGAAACAGGGCGCAAGTCTGAAGCTTTCTTT. Translation gives CASSYETGRKSEAFF. The chain recombines TRBV5-4 with TRBJ1-1; TRBD1 is a possible D gene (6 bases). Per the germline V gene, CDR1 is SGHNT and CDR2 is YYREEE (reference sequence). V gave up 3 bases and J gave up 6 bases, with 18 bases separating them. There are 15 residues in the CDR3.